The clone carrying this T cell receptor (beta chain) has ten or more counts. These data come from a study of T cells in Graves' hyperthyroidism and ophthalmopathy. Study background: Sampling of peripheral blood happened at initial diagnosis, prior to any treatment.

It was RNA transcripts that yielded the amplified TCR beta CDR3 regions. TCR CDR3 regions were first amplified by RT-PCR with HTBI primers. One entry per CDR3 protein, called by TCRdb with MiXCR from the multiplex PCR reads. This sample yields more than 500,000 distinct CDR3 sequences, of which around 15% are seen a single time; around 3.9% belongs to the top ten. The junction had 4 bases not matched to a gene; V was cut back by 0 bases and J by 8 bases. From germline, CDR1 is SGHRS and CDR2 YFSETQ. The CDR3 loop spans 15 amino acids. This receptor was obtained from a woman in her 30s with Graves' hyperthyroidism. Sequencing was done on a sample of blood. This chain joins TRBV5-1 and TRBJ1-4, with 10 bases matching TRBD1. The CDR3 DNA reads as TGCGCCAGCAGCTTGGGGGACAGGGGCGGCGAAAAACTGTTTTTT. This translates into CASSLGDRGGEKLFF.